A single sample is the source of the 13 T cell receptor beta chains below, sequenced in a study of blood T cell repertoires in COVID-19 (TCRdb year 2020). Libraries were made using the immunoSEQ multiplex PCR assay. The table comes from immuneACCESS by way of TCRdb, which keeps in-frame sequences with V and J called. Part of the clones is missing from these tables; in studies checked, under half for an unresolved V gene and the rest for unknown reasons. For this sample the table gives fewer than 45,000 clones, of which around 80% were detected only once. The ten biggest clones cover 33% of the sample. Specimen: peripheral blood. The receptors were sampled from a man aged 55 to 70 with acute or convalescent COVID-19.

This chain joins TRBV19 and TRBJ1-5, with D possibly being TRBD1 (6 bases). The CDR3 extends over 16 amino acids. The germline V and J ends were trimmed by 4 bases and 4 bases, with 17 bases remaining between them. The germline CDR1 and CDR2 sequences are LNHDA and SQIVND (reference sequence). The CDR3 DNA reads as TGTGCCAGTAGTAGTGGGAACAGGGCCCTAAATCAGCCCCAGCATTTT. It specifies CASSSGNRALNQPQHF.

The chain is built from TRBV14 and TRBJ2-5, with TRBD2 matching 9 bases. Trimming cost V 3 bases and J 4 bases; bases outside gene matches: 9. The germline gives CDR1 SGHDN, CDR2 FVKESK. The CDR3 is 16 residues long. CDR3 sequence: CASSHLAGLGRETQYF. CDR3 DNA: TGTGCCAGCAGCCACCTAGCGGGATTAGGAAGAGAGACCCAGTACTTC. The complete variable domain, with remaining parts taken from reference TRBV14 and TRBJ2-5, reads EAGVTQFPSHSVIEKGQTVTLRCDPISGHDNLYWYRRVMGKEIKFLLHFVKESKQDESGMPNNRFLAERTGGTYSTLKVQPAELEDSGVYFCASSHLAGLGRETQYFGPGTRLLVL.

The genes are TRBV7-9 and TRBJ2-5; 9 bases align to TRBD1. V dropped 4 bases and J dropped 4; count of bases not matched to a gene: 7. This CDR3 contains 15 residues. Germline assignment: CDR1 SEHNR and CDR2 FQNEAQ (reference sequence). Written as DNA, the CDR3 is TGTGCCAGCAGCTCAACCGGGACAGGGAGAGAGACCCAGTACTTC. Its protein is CASSSTGTGRETQYF.

There are a few counts of this clone. The rearrangement joins TRBV2 to TRBJ1-5, with D possibly being TRBD1 (5 bases). CDR1 is SNHLY, CDR2 FYNNEI, per germline. This CDR3 region has 13 residues. V shed 7 bases and J shed 2 bases, with 9 bases lying between them. Written as DNA, the CDR3 is TGTGCCAGCACGGGGGGTGGCAATCAGCCCCAGCATTTT. This codes for CASTGGGNQPQHF. The whole variable domain, filled in from reference TRBV2 and TRBJ1-5, reads EPEVTQTPSHQVTQMGQEVILRCVPISNHLYFYWYRQILGQKVEFLVSFYNNEISEKSEIFDDQFSVERPDGSNFTLKIRSTKLEDSAMYFCASTGGGNQPQHFGDGTRLSIL.

This clone has only a few counts. This sequence joins TRBV3-1 (or the pseudogene TRBV3-2) and TRBJ2-7; the match to TRBD2 covers 8 bases. The junction had 10 bases not matched to a gene; V was cut back by 3 bases and J by 6 bases. Germline CDR1 reads LGHDT; CDR2 reads YNNKEL (reference sequence). This CDR3 has 15 amino acids. The DNA of the CDR3 is TGTGCCAGCAGCCAGAACAGCGGGAGCACGAGCGAGCAGTACTTC. Amino acid sequence: CASSQNSGSTSEQYF.

The rearrangement links TRBV19 to TRBJ1-5; 12 bases map to TRBD1. J lost 6 bases, V lost 8 bases, and 5 bases had no gene match. Germline loops: CDR1 LNHDA, CDR2 SQIVND (reference sequence). CDR3 length: 14 amino acids. The CDR3 nucleotides read TGTGCCAGTGGGACAGGGGGCTATAGTCAGCCCCAGCATTTT. It encodes CASGTGGYSQPQHF.

This clone appeared a single time. The gene calls are TRBV19 and TRBJ2-3, with D tentatively TRBD1 (5 bases). The CDR3 consists of 16 residues. Trimming removed 3 bases from V and 0 bases from J, with 13 bases in between. Germline V gives CDR1 LNHDA, CDR2 SQIVND (reference sequence). The CDR3 DNA is TGTGCCAGTAGTATTGGGGCAGACAGAAGCACAGATACGCAGTATTTT. Its protein is CASSIGADRSTDTQYF.

This sequence joins TRBV5-1 and TRBJ2-4; 10 bases line up with TRBD1. CDR3 length: 14 amino acids. CDR1 SGHRS and CDR2 YFSETQ come from the germline V gene. After removal of 9 bases from V and 8 bases from J, the junction contained 11 bases not matched to a gene. The DNA for the CDR3 is TGCGCCACCGGACAGGGGGGGCCCAGGGACATTCAGTACTTC. Translation: CATGQGGPRDIQYF.

The chain carries TRBV5-5 and TRBJ2-6; TRBD1 matches 7 bases. CDR3 size: 17 residues. The junction had 5 bases not matched to a gene; V was cut back by 1 base and J by 1 base. The germline V gene encodes CDR1 SGHKS and CDR2 YYEKEE (reference sequence). CDR3 DNA sequence: TGTGCCAGCAGCTTGACAGGGGCTTCGTCTGGGGCCAACGTCCTGACTTTC. It encodes CASSLTGASSGANVLTF.

In this sample, this clone turned up once. The DNA for the CDR3 is TGCGCCAGCAGCTTGTATTCAGGGTCAAAAGAGACCCAGTACTTC. Its translation: CASSLYSGSKETQYF. V is TRBV5-1 and J is TRBJ2-5, with D tentatively TRBD1 (5 bases). CDR3 length equals 15 residues. Germline CDR1 reads SGHRS; CDR2 reads YFSETQ. Trimming left V 1 base short and J 3 bases short, with 13 bases between. Variable domain in full (rest from reference TRBV5-1 and TRBJ2-5): KAGVTQTPRYLIKTRGQQVTLSCSPISGHRSVSWYQQTPGQGLQFLFEYFSETQRNKGNFPGRFSGRQFSNSRSEMNVSTLELGDSALYLCASSLYSGSKETQYFGPGTRLLVL.

This chain connects TRBV4-2 to TRBJ2-1; D is unclear. Trimming took off 4 bases at V and 6 bases at J, with 7 bases between the two ends. Germline values: CDR1 LGHNA, CDR2 YNFKEQ. The CDR3 covers 12 residues. This CDR3 is CASSLGSNEQFF. CDR3 DNA: TGTGCCAGCAGCCTCGGTTCCAATGAGCAGTTCTTC.

V gene TRBV24-1 combines with J gene TRBJ2-5, with 9 bases that match TRBD2. Trimming at V came to 11 bases and at J to 4 bases, leaving 10 bases not matched to a gene. CDR1 KGHDR and CDR2 SFDVKD come from the germline V gene. The CDR3 length is 14 residues. In nucleotides, the CDR3 is TGTGCCATACGCGCGAGCGGGAGGTCAGAGACCCAGTACTTC. Translation gives CAIRASGRSETQYF.

The chain joins TRBV23-1 to TRBJ1-1; D unresolved. TRBV23-1 is filed as an ORF, its function uncertain. Trimming shortened V by 8 bases and J by 10 bases, and 11 bases separated the two germline ends. The CDR3 totals 10 residues. The CDR3 spells CASGPFPAFF. The CDR3 DNA reads as TGCGCCAGCGGCCCTTTCCCAGCTTTCTTT.